This TCR beta chain was recovered during a study of blood T cell repertoires in COVID-19. Across the whole study: The United States, Italy and Spain provided the acute and convalescent COVID-19 samples.

The repertoire was sequenced with immunoSEQ multiplex PCR; TCRdb's copy has only in-frame clones and lacks some. In the table there are under 130,000 clones, about four fifths of which are singletons. Deletions cut 7 bases from V and 4 bases from J, with 16 bases between. This CDR3 contains 14 residues. Germline CDR1 and CDR2: LNHDA and SQIVND (reference sequence). The chain carries TRBV19 and TRBJ1-1; tentatively, D is TRBD1 (6 bases). The origin of this receptor is a human donor in a cohort sampled during active COVID-19. Sample: peripheral blood. The CDR3, as DNA: TGTGCCAGTAATGGCAGGGGAATGTTCACTGAAGCTTTCTTT. Amino acids: CASNGRGMFTEAFF.